The entry that follows covers one TCR beta chain sequence. Its antigen is not identified. This specimen belongs to a study of graft-versus-host responses after intestinal transplantation. Background on the study: Anti-thymocyte globulin served as induction for all recipients, who then took tacrolimus and steroids for about three years.

The data were produced by immunoSEQ multiplex PCR, yet TCRdb's version contains in-frame clones alone and is incomplete. This sample has fewer than 15,000 clones, with 70% to 90% found just once. V gave up 7 bases and J gave up 4 bases; unmatched junction bases: 6. The CDR3 has 15 residues. The germline V gene encodes CDR1 SNHLY and CDR2 FYNNEI. General observations from the study: Levels of circulating GvH clones at their peak were associated with early post-transplant HvG declines.

This specimen was PBMCs, taken after intestinal transplantation. The chain has TRBV2 and TRBJ2-6, with TRBD1 matching over 8 bases. This TCR came from a human patient who received an intestinal transplant, so some T cells may come from the graft donor. CDR3 sequence reads: CASKDRDTGANVLTF. The CDR3 DNA is TGTGCCAGCAAGGACAGGGACACCGGGGCCAACGTCCTGACTTTC.